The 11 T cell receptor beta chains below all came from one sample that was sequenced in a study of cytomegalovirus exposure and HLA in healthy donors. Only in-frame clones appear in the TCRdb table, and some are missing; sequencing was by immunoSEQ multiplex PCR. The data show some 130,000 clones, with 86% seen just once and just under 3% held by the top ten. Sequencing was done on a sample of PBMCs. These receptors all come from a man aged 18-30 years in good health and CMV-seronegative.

The CDR3 reads CASSKGNYNEQFF. DNA of the CDR3: TGTGCCAGCAGCAAGGGGAACTACAATGAGCAGTTCTTC. V usage is TRBV27 and J usage is TRBJ2-1; D possibly corresponds to TRBD1 (5 bases). V lost 6 bases and J 3 bases, leaving 9 bases between the germline ends. CDR3 length: 13 residues. Germline assignment: CDR1 MNHEY and CDR2 SMNVEV (reference sequence).

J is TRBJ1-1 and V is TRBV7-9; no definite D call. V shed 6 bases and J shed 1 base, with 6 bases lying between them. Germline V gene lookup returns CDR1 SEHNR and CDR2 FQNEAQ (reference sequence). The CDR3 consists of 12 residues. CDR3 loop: CASRRENTEAFF. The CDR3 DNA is TGTGCCAGCAGGCGAGAGAACACTGAAGCTTTCTTT.

CDR3 in amino acids: CASSPPEDLAGLYEQYF. The CDR3 region has the DNA TGTGCCAGCAGTCCCCCGGAGGACCTAGCGGGGCTCTACGAGCAGTACTTC. The V call is TRBV7-2, the J call TRBJ2-7; TRBD2 matches 9 bases. Germline V lookup: CDR1 SGHTA, CDR2 FQGNSA. J gave up 3 bases and V 6 bases, and 15 bases lay outside the gene matches. The CDR3 contains 17 residues.

CDR3 residues: CASSRRDRALYEQYF. In nucleotides, the CDR3 is TGTGCCAGCAGCCGCCGGGACAGGGCTCTCTACGAGCAGTACTTC. This chain links TRBV5-6 with TRBJ2-7, with TRBD1 identical over 9 bases. The germline V gene has CDR1 SGHDT and CDR2 YYEEEE. The ends lost 4 bases at V and 3 bases at J; junction bases unmatched: 8. This CDR3 comprises 15 residues.

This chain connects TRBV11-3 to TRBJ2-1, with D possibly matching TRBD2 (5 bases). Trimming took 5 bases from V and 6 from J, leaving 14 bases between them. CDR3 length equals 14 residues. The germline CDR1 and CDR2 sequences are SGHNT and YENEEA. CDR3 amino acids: CASSPSGIPNEQFF. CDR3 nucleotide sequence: TGTGCCAGCAGCCCCTCCGGGATCCCCAATGAGCAGTTCTTC.

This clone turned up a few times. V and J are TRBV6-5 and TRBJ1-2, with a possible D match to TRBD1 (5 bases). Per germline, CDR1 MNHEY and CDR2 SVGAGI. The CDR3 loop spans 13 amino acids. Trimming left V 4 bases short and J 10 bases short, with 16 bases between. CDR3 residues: CASSSAPDKDYTF. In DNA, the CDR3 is TGTGCCAGCAGTTCGGCACCGGACAAGGACTACACCTTC.

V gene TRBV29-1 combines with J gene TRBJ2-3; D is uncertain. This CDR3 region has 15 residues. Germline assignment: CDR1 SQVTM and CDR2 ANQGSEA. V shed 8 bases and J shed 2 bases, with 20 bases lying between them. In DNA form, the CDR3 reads TGCAGCTTTACGGCGGCGGTCCTCAACACAGATACGCAGTATTTT. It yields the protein CSFTAAVLNTDTQYF.

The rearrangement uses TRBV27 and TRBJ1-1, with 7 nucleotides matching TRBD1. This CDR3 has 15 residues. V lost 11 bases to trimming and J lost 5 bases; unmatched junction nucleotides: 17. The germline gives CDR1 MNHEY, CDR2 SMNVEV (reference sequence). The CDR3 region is CAQPITPQGSTEAFF. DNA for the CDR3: TGTGCCCAGCCGATAACACCACAGGGGTCGACTGAAGCTTTCTTT.

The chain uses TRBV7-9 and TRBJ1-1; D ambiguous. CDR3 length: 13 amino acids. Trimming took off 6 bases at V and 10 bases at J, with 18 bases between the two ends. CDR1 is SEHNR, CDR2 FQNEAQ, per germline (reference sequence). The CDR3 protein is CASRRDTGSAAFF. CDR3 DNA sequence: TGTGCCAGCAGACGAGACACGGGGTCCGCAGCTTTCTTT.

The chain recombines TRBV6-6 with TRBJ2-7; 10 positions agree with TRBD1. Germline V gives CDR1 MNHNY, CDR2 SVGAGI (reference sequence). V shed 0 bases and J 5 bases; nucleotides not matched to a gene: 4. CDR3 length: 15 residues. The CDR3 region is CASSYSGQGTHEQYF. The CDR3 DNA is TGTGCCAGCAGTTACTCGGGACAGGGGACCCACGAGCAGTACTTC.

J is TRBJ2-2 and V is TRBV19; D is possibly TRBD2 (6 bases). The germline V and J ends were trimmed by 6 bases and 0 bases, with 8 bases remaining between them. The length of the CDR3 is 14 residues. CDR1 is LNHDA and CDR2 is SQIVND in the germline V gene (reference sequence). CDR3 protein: CASSPGANTGELFF. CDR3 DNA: TGTGCCAGTAGCCCGGGGGCGAACACCGGGGAGCTGTTTTTT.